This T cell receptor (beta chain) was recorded in a study of blood T cell repertoires in COVID-19. Study context: COVID-19 samples, acute and convalescent, were from the United States, Italy and Spain. PBMCs, B-cell-depleted T cells, or T cells were the source of the cDNA or gDNA that made up the material.

The V gene's germline CDR1 is SNHLY and CDR2 FYNNEI. The V end was cut by 4 bases, the J end by 0 bases, with 9 bases between. The CDR3 length is 14 residues. Per the authors' pipeline: Reference gene primer amplification in the assay estimated nucleated cell counts. Sequencing was performed with immunoSEQ multiplex PCR; in TCRdb, only in-frame clones are kept and a portion is missing. That table supplies the V and J calls and clone size; D and trimming were determined from the DNA. The sample yields around 140,000 clones, roughly 84% seen once. Sequenced: peripheral blood. The V gene is TRBV2, the J gene TRBJ1-1, with TRBD1 as a possible D gene (5 bases). The receptor's source is a man aged 60-69 years with acute or convalescent COVID-19. CDR3 residues: CASSAQQVNTEAFF. CDR3 sequence (DNA): TGTGCCAGCAGTGCTCAACAGGTGAACACTGAAGCTTTCTTT.